This T cell receptor beta chain was recorded in a study of cytomegalovirus exposure and HLA in healthy donors. Notes on the study in general: Testing in vitro showed a few CMV-associated chains specific for CMV antigens. Per published reports, the classifier diagnosed cytomegalovirus status with high specificity and sensitivity. Some public TCRs appeared in many individuals, while most sequences were rare.

Data came from immunoSEQ multiplex PCR; TCRdb stores just in-frame clones and leaves some out. The sample lists about 250,000 clones, more than 85% occurring once. V trimming: 6 bases; J trimming: 5 bases; junction bases outside the gene matches: 4. Germline V gene data show CDR1 as LNHDA and CDR2 as SQIVND (reference sequence). This CDR3 comprises 13 residues. About this clone: No antigen is known for it.

The V gene is TRBV19, the J gene TRBJ1-5; 7 bases map to TRBD1. The sequence was collected from a man between 18 and 29 years old in good health and CMV-seropositive. The specimen sequenced was PBMCs. This chain's CDR3 is CASRKDRDQPQHF. CDR3 DNA sequence: TGTGCCAGTAGAAAAGACAGGGATCAGCCCCAGCATTTT.